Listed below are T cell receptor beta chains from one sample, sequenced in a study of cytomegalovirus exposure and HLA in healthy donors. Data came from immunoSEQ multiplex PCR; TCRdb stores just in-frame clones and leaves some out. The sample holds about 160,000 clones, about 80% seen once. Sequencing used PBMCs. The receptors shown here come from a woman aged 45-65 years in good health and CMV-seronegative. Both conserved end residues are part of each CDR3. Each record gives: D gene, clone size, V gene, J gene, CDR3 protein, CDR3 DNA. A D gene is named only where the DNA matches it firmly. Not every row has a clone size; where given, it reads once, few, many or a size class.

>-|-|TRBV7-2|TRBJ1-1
CASSLLVVPAVTEAFF
TGTGCCAGCAGCCTCCTCGTAGTTCCGGCGGTTACTGAAGCTTTCTTT
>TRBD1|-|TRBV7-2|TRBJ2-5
CASSPGTGGYETQYF
TGTGCCAGCAGCCCGGGGACAGGGGGCTATGAGACCCAGTACTTC
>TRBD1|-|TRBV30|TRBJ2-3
CACASTGGRTDTQYF
TGTGCCTGTGCCTCGACAGGGGGCAGAACAGATACGCAGTATTTT
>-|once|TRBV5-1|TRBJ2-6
CASSLDSSGANVLTF
TGCGCCAGCAGCTTGGATAGTTCTGGGGCCAACGTCCTGACTTTC
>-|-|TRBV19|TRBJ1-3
CASSLKPNRDSSGNTIYF
TGTGCCAGTAGCCTTAAGCCCAACAGGGATTCCTCTGGAAACACCATATATTTT
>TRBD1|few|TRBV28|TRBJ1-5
CASSLSGGNQPQHF
TGTGCCAGCAGTTTATCAGGGGGTAATCAGCCCCAGCATTTT
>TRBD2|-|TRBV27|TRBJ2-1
CASSPRLAGVNEQFF
TGTGCCAGCAGTCCCCGTCTAGCGGGAGTCAATGAGCAGTTCTTC
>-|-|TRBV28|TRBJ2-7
CASSLRSYEQYF
TGTGCCAGCAGTTTAAGGAGCTACGAGCAGTACTTC
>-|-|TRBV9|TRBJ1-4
CASSVGPYGEEKLFF
TGTGCCAGCAGCGTAGGCCCCTACGGGGAGGAAAAACTGTTTTTT
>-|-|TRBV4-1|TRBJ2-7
CASSPSITRRGNEQYF
TGCGCCAGCAGCCCTTCTATCACCCGCAGAGGAAACGAGCAGTACTTC
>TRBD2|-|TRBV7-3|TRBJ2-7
CASSPLPQREYNEQYF
TGTGCCAGCAGCCCCCTCCCTCAGCGGGAGTACAACGAGCAGTACTTC
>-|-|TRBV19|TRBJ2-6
CASSNRVVSGANVLTF
TGTGCCAGTAGCAACAGGGTCGTCTCTGGGGCCAACGTCCTGACTTTC
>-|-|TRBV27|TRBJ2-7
CASSSGSLRDEQYF
TGTGCCAGCAGCTCCGGGTCTCTCCGGGACGAGCAGTACTTC
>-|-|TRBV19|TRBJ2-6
CASSLSGANVLTF
TGTGCCAGTAGCCTCTCTGGGGCCAACGTCCTGACTTTC
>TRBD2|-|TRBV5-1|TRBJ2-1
CASSAAGTSNEQFF
TGCGCCAGCAGCGCCGCCGGGACTAGTAATGAGCAGTTCTTC
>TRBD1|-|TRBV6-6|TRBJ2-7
CASRDRTGGTYEQYF
TGTGCCAGCAGAGATCGGACAGGGGGGACCTACGAGCAGTACTTC
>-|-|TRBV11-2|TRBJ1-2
CASSLGWGDGYTF
TGTGCCAGCAGCTTAGGCTGGGGGGACGGCTACACCTTC